These 18 T cell receptor beta chains originate from one sample sequenced in a study of blood T cell repertoires in COVID-19. The assay was immunoSEQ multiplex PCR, and TCRdb's table has in-frame clones only and misses some. The table lists more than 300,000 clones, about 87% of them singletons, with 1.5% to 2% in the top ten. The sequenced material came from peripheral blood. Receptors originate from a woman aged 25 to 39 with COVID-19, enrolled during active disease.

J is TRBJ1-1 and V is TRBV20-1; tentatively, D is TRBD1 (6 bases). The V end lost 3 bases, the J end lost 0 bases, and 17 bases lay between the germline ends. The CDR3 loop spans 16 amino acids. Germline values: CDR1 DFQATT, CDR2 SNEGSKA (reference sequence). The CDR3 sequence: CSASKSRDTLNTEAFF. CDR3 sequence (DNA): TGCAGTGCTAGTAAGTCAAGGGACACTTTGAACACTGAAGCTTTCTTT.

This chain links TRBV29-1 with TRBJ1-2; maybe TRBD1 (6 bases). The germline CDR1 and CDR2 sequences are SQVTM and ANQGSEA. Deletions cut 3 bases from V and 8 bases from J, with 16 bases between. The CDR3 covers 13 residues. In DNA form, the CDR3 reads TGCAGCGTTGAGCGAGCCCAACAGGGAGGCTACACCTTC. Protein product: CSVERAQQGGYTF. Full variable domain (missing parts from reference TRBV29-1 and TRBJ1-2): SAVISQKPSRDICQRGTSLTIQCQVDSQVTMMFWYRQQPGQSLTLIATANQGSEATYESGFVIDKFPISRPNLTFSTLTVSNMSPEDSSIYLCSVERAQQGGYTFGSGTRLTVV.

This chain uses TRBV30 with TRBJ1-2; D perhaps matches TRBD1 (5 bases). V lost 2 bases, J lost 8 bases, and 18 bases lay in between. CDR3 length: 14 amino acids. Germline V CDR1 and CDR2: GTSNPN, SVGIG (reference sequence). CDR3 region: CAWSPGLNYGGYTF. The DNA of the CDR3 is TGTGCCTGGAGTCCGGGACTGAACTATGGAGGCTACACCTTC.

The rearrangement uses TRBV19 and TRBJ2-5; maybe TRBD1 (6 bases). V was trimmed by 2 bases and J by 5 bases, leaving 12 bases between them. The CDR3 sequence is 14 residues long. CDR1 LNHDA and CDR2 SQIVND come from the germline V gene (reference sequence). CDR3 coding DNA: TGTGCCAGTAGTATAACAGGGATCTTCGAGACCCAGTACTTC. It specifies CASSITGIFETQYF.

DNA of the CDR3: TGTGCCAGCAGCTCTGCCCGGACAGGGAATTCACCCCTCCACTTT. Its translation is CASSSARTGNSPLHF. The chain links TRBV7-6 to TRBJ1-6, with TRBD1 matching 8 bases. Germline assignment: CDR1 SGHVS and CDR2 FNYEAQ. This CDR3 has 15 residues. J lost 7 bases, V lost 4 bases, and 6 bases had no gene match.

This clone was seen only once. The gene calls are TRBV5-6 and TRBJ1-6; possibly TRBD1 for D (6 bases). The CDR3 runs 16 residues. Trimming removed 3 bases at V and 1 base at J, with 11 bases between. Germline values: CDR1 SGHDT, CDR2 YYEEEE. The CDR3 DNA is TGTGCCAGCAGCTCAACAGGGAAGTCCTATAATTCACCCCTCCACTTT. As protein: CASSSTGKSYNSPLHF.

This chain joins TRBV7-2 and TRBJ1-1, with D hard to call. CDR1 and CDR2 (germline): SGHTA, FQGNSA. CDR3 size: 13 residues. Trimming took 6 bases from V and 0 from J, leaving 8 bases between them. CDR3 coding DNA: TGTGCCAGCAGTTATACATTGAACACTGAAGCTTTCTTT. This translates into CASSYTLNTEAFF. Drawing the rest from reference TRBV7-2 and TRBJ1-1, the complete variable domain is GAGVSQSPSNKVTEKGKDVELRCDPISGHTALYWYRQSLGQGLEFLIYFQGNSAPDKSGLPSDRFSAERTGGSVSTLTIQRTQQEDSAVYLCASSYTLNTEAFFGQGTRLTVV.

This clone was seen a single time. V gene TRBV7-8 combines with J gene TRBJ2-2; TRBD1 aligns across 7 bases. The CDR3 spans 16 residues. Germline lookup yields CDR1 SGHVS and CDR2 FQNEAQ. The junction had 5 bases not matched to a gene; V was cut back by 2 bases and J by 2 bases. As DNA, the CDR3 is TGTGCCAGCAGCTTAATCGGGACAGTTAACACCGGGGAGCTGTTTTTT. This sequence encodes CASSLIGTVNTGELFF. Complete variable domain (other parts from reference TRBV7-8 and TRBJ2-2): GAGVSQSPRYKVAKRGQDVALRCDPISGHVSLFWYQQALGQGPEFLTYFQNEAQLDKSGLPSDRFFAERPEGSVSTLKIQRTQQEDSAVYLCASSLIGTVNTGELFFGEGSRLTVL.

J is TRBJ1-1 and V is TRBV13, with D maybe TRBD1 (5 bases). The V gene lost 9 bases and the J gene lost 10 bases, with 15 bases spanning the gap. The CDR3 consists of 11 residues. Per the germline V gene, CDR1 is PRHDT and CDR2 is FYEKMQ (reference sequence). CDR3 coding DNA: TGTGCCAGTGCCAGGGCCTGGGGAGCTTTCTTT. Residues: CASARAWGAFF.

This chain connects TRBV2 to TRBJ2-2; TRBD2 matches at 8 bases. The CDR3 is 13 amino acids. The V segment lost 8 bases and the J segment 6 bases; nucleotides outside the gene matches: 5. Germline CDR1 reads SNHLY; CDR2 reads FYNNEI. DNA of the CDR3: TGTGCCAGCTCCGGGACTAGGGCCGGGGAGCTGTTTTTT. It specifies CASSGTRAGELFF.

The gene calls are TRBV29-1 and TRBJ2-3, with a tentative D call TRBD2 (6 bases). The germline gives CDR1 SQVTM, CDR2 ANQGSEA. This CDR3 region has 14 residues. CDR3 sequence reads: CTIRWGESTDTQYF. CDR3 sequence (DNA): TGCACCATCCGGTGGGGGGAAAGCACAGATACGCAGTATTTT.

This chain uses TRBV7-9 with TRBJ2-3; TRBD2 matches 8 bases. CDR1 and CDR2 (germline): SEHNR, FQNEAQ (reference sequence). The CDR3 runs 15 residues. V shed 5 bases and J 0 bases; nucleotides not matched to a gene: 4. The chain's CDR3 is CASSPERGSTDTQYF. As DNA, the CDR3 is TGTGCCAGCAGCCCTGAGCGGGGGAGCACAGATACGCAGTATTTT.

This clone showed up just a few times. The identical CDR3 is also encoded by other nucleotide sequences in the sample. This chain joins TRBV24-1 and TRBJ1-2; D may be TRBD1 (5 bases). Germline V lookup: CDR1 KGHDR, CDR2 SFDVKD. Trimming took 9 bases from V and 4 from J, leaving 11 bases between them. The CDR3 loop spans 12 amino acids. The CDR3 sequence: CATSGGGYGYTF. CDR3 bases: TGTGCCACCTCCGGGGGGGGCTATGGCTACACCTTC.

J is TRBJ2-1 and V is TRBV2, with TRBD2 matching over 11 bases. The junction had 2 bases not matched to a gene; V was cut back by 3 bases and J by 4 bases. Germline V gene sequence: CDR1 SNHLY, CDR2 FYNNEI. The CDR3 loop spans 15 amino acids. CDR3 region: CASSDSGGVYNEQFF. The CDR3 DNA reads as TGTGCCAGCAGTGATAGCGGGGGGGTTTACAATGAGCAGTTCTTC.

The chain is built from TRBV18 and TRBJ2-7; D remains unclear. This CDR3 comprises 12 residues. The germline CDR1 and CDR2 sequences are KGHSH and LQKENI. With 4 bases removed from V and 4 bases from J, the gap between germline ends came to 8 bases. CDR3 bases: TGTGCCAGCTCACGAGATAGATACGAGCAGTACTTC. Translation: CASSRDRYEQYF.

This clone is a singleton in its sample. The chain joins TRBV9 to TRBJ1-2, with D possibly TRBD1 on 6 matching bases. V lost 4 bases to trimming and J lost 8 bases, with 15 bases between them. This CDR3 contains 13 residues. From germline, CDR1 is SGDLS and CDR2 YYNGEE. The chain's CDR3 is CASSKQGPGGYTF. Written as DNA, the CDR3 is TGTGCCAGCAGCAAACAGGGTCCGGGAGGCTACACCTTC.

The chain links TRBV25-1 to TRBJ2-7, with TRBD1 matching over 9 bases. The CDR3 contains 16 residues. Germline V lookup: CDR1 MGHDK, CDR2 SYGVNS. Trimming cost V 7 bases and J 3 bases; bases outside gene matches: 13. The CDR3 sequence is CASILGPGTGYYEQYV. CDR3 nucleotides: TGTGCCAGCATCCTAGGTCCCGGGACAGGGTACTACGAGCAGTACGTC.

This chain connects TRBV19 to TRBJ1-2; D is perhaps TRBD1 (5 bases). The CDR3 is 16 amino acids. V lost 0 bases and J 7 bases, leaving 18 bases between the germline ends. The V gene's germline CDR1 is LNHDA and CDR2 SQIVND (reference sequence). The CDR3 DNA is TGTGCCAGTAGTATAGATGCGCGAGCGGGACGCGGTGGCTACACCTTC. It specifies CASSIDARAGRGGYTF.